Listed here are 15 T cell receptor beta chains from one sample, sequenced in a study of shared clonotypes between healthy human individuals. Clones were read by immunoSEQ multiplex PCR, and TCRdb kept only the in-frame ones, dropping some. The sample has 300,000 to 400,000 clones; around four fifths are singletons. The sample taken for sequencing was memory CD4+ T cells sorted from blood. Subset denoted: CD45RA-negative fraction. The receptor set was obtained from a man aged 30-40 years in good health.

The genes are TRBV19 and TRBJ2-1; D unresolved. This CDR3 is built from 15 residues. Germline V gene data show CDR1 as LNHDA and CDR2 as SQIVND (reference sequence). Trimming cost V 4 bases and J 2 bases, with 12 bases left between them. The CDR3 here is CASSTSGFPYNEQFF. DNA of the CDR3: TGTGCCAGTAGTACATCCGGGTTTCCCTACAATGAGCAGTTCTTC.

On this clone: The sample contains more than one DNA sequence encoding this CDR3. The J gene is TRBJ1-1, the V gene TRBV5-1; D remains unclear. Deletions cut 0 bases from V and 4 bases from J, with 13 bases between. Germline CDR1 is SGHRS and CDR2 is YFSETQ. This CDR3 spans 15 amino acids. CDR3 sequence: CASSLEGPSSTEAFF. The CDR3 DNA reads TGCGCCAGCAGCTTGGAGGGTCCCTCGAGCACTGAAGCTTTCTTT.

This clone appeared many times. This chain connects TRBV30 to TRBJ1-5; D might be TRBD1 (6 bases). The germline V gene encodes CDR1 GTSNPN and CDR2 SVGIG (reference sequence). V was trimmed by 4 bases and J by 4 bases, leaving 17 bases between them. There are 15 residues in the CDR3. This chain's CDR3 is CAWTRSDSRNQPQHF. CDR3 nucleotides: TGTGCCTGGACGAGATCGGACAGCCGGAATCAGCCCCAGCATTTT.

V and J are TRBV5-4 and TRBJ1-6; a possible D gene is TRBD1 (5 bases). Per germline, CDR1 SGHNT and CDR2 YYREEE (reference sequence). The ends were cut back, 3 bases at V and 9 bases at J, with 19 bases in the middle. The CDR3 has 16 amino acids. The CDR3 loop reads CASSSQGSYFGSPLHF. CDR3 nucleotides: TGTGCCAGCAGCTCGCAGGGATCCTATTTCGGTTCACCCCTCCACTTT.

This clone has just one count. The gene calls are TRBV15 and TRBJ1-5; TRBD1 matches 7 bases. Trimming cost V 0 bases and J 4 bases; bases outside gene matches: 0. The CDR3 extends over 14 amino acids. Germline V gives CDR1 LNHNV, CDR2 YYDKDF (reference sequence). For the CDR3, the DNA is TGTGCCACCAGCAGAGAACAGGGGAATCAGCCCCAGCATTTT. It encodes CATSREQGNQPQHF. The full variable domain, its missing parts supplied by reference TRBV15 and TRBJ1-5, is DAMVIQNPRYQVTQFGKPVTLSCSQTLNHNVMYWYQQKSSQAPKLLFHYYDKDFNNEADTPDNFQSRRPNTSFCFLDIRSPGLGDTAMYLCATSREQGNQPQHFGDGTRLSIL.

This clone came up many times. The chain has TRBV5-4 and TRBJ2-5; 12 nucleotides match TRBD2. After removal of 4 bases from V and 2 bases from J, the junction contained 6 bases not matched to a gene. The CDR3 runs 16 residues. The V gene's germline CDR1 is SGHNT and CDR2 YYREEE (reference sequence). The CDR3 nucleotides read TGTGCCAGCAGCCCGACTAGCGGGAGAACACAAGAGACCCAGTACTTC. Protein sequence: CASSPTSGRTQETQYF. Full variable domain (rest looked up from reference TRBV5-4 and TRBJ2-5): ETGVTQSPTHLIKTRGQQVTLRCSSQSGHNTVSWYQQALGQGPQFIFQYYREEENGRGNFPPRFSGLQFPNYSSELNVNALELDDSALYLCASSPTSGRTQETQYFGPGTRLLVL.

This chain connects TRBV28 to TRBJ2-1, with TRBD2 identical over 9 bases. The CDR3 sequence is 20 residues long. V shed 2 bases, J shed 6 bases, and the junction held 20 bases outside the gene matches. Germline assignment: CDR1 MDHEN and CDR2 SYDVKM. CDR3 sequence: CASSLGLNSGSLSTINEQFF. The CDR3 DNA is TGTGCCAGCAGTTTAGGGTTGAATAGCGGGAGTCTTAGCACCATCAATGAGCAGTTCTTC.

The sample holds a few counts of this clone. The V gene is TRBV15, the J gene TRBJ2-3; no clear D gene. Per germline, CDR1 LNHNV and CDR2 YYDKDF (reference sequence). This CDR3 is built from 16 residues. Trimming took off 1 base at V and 1 base at J, with 12 bases between the two ends. The CDR3 loop is CATSRVGSPGTDTQYF. CDR3 nucleotide sequence: TGTGCCACCAGCAGAGTTGGCTCCCCGGGCACAGATACGCAGTATTTT.

This sequence joins TRBV5-1 and TRBJ2-3; 7 nucleotides match TRBD1. Trimming at V came to 4 bases and at J to 2 bases, leaving 7 bases not matched to a gene. The CDR3 sequence is 15 residues long. Germline CDR1 is SGHRS and CDR2 is YFSETQ. CDR3 amino acids: CASSPGTVHTDTQYF. The CDR3 region has the DNA TGCGCCAGCAGCCCAGGGACAGTGCACACAGATACGCAGTATTTT.

Only a few counts were recorded for this clone. The rearrangement uses TRBV19 and TRBJ2-3, with 9 positions matching TRBD2. Germline loops: CDR1 LNHDA, CDR2 SQIVND (reference sequence). The V gene end was trimmed by 5 bases and the J gene end by 1 base; junction bases not matched to a gene: 4. This CDR3 has 15 residues. In DNA, the CDR3 is TGTGCCAGTAGTGCGGGCGGGAGGGGCACAGATACGCAGTATTTT. Encoded protein: CASSAGGRGTDTQYF.

To note about this clone: Other DNA sequences from this sample encode an identical CDR3 as well. The V and J genes are TRBV5-1 and TRBJ1-1, with D maybe TRBD1 (5 bases). The CDR3 loop spans 13 amino acids. Germline V gene lookup returns CDR1 SGHRS and CDR2 YFSETQ. Between the trimmed V and J ends, which lost 0 bases and 5 bases, there was a span of 8 bases. CDR3 bases: TGCGCCAGCAGCTTGGTGGGGGAAACTGAAGCTTTCTTT. It yields the protein CASSLVGETEAFF. The full variable domain, its missing parts supplied by reference TRBV5-1 and TRBJ1-1, is KAGVTQTPRYLIKTRGQQVTLSCSPISGHRSVSWYQQTPGQGLQFLFEYFSETQRNKGNFPGRFSGRQFSNSRSEMNVSTLELGDSALYLCASSLVGETEAFFGQGTRLTVV.

This chain links TRBV6-1 with TRBJ2-3, with D maybe TRBD2 (7 bases). The germline V gene has CDR1 MNHNS and CDR2 SASEGT. The CDR3 is made up of 14 amino acids. The V gene lost 6 bases and the J gene lost 0 bases, with 10 bases spanning the gap. CDR3 region: CASRGGLSTDTQYF. CDR3 in DNA: TGTGCCAGCAGGGGGGGGCTTAGCACAGATACGCAGTATTTT.

The chain is built from TRBV5-6 and TRBJ2-3, with TRBD1 matching 8 bases. Germline V lookup: CDR1 SGHDT, CDR2 YYEEEE. The CDR3 consists of 16 residues. The trim removed 4 bases at V and 4 bases at J, leaving 11 bases unmatched. The CDR3 sequence is CASSLQGVGYADTQYF. Here the CDR3 DNA reads TGTGCCAGCAGCCTACAGGGGGTTGGTTATGCAGATACGCAGTATTTT. The full variable domain, with the rest looked up from reference TRBV5-6 and TRBJ2-3, is DAGVTQSPTHLIKTRGQQVTLRCSPKSGHDTVSWYQQALGQGPQFIFQYYEEEERQRGNFPDRFSGHQFPNYSSELNVNALLLGDSALYLCASSLQGVGYADTQYFGPGTRLTVL.

This clone was recorded once. The CDR3 DNA reads TGTGCCAGCAGGGTAATGGGGGGGGATGAAAAACTGTTTTTT. This gives the protein CASRVMGGDEKLFF. The chain uses TRBV6-6 and TRBJ1-4, with D possibly being TRBD1 (5 bases). CDR1 is MNHNY and CDR2 is SVGAGI in the germline V gene (reference sequence). The CDR3 is 14 residues long. V lost 6 bases, J lost 6 bases, and 14 bases lay in between.

The V gene is TRBV6-1, the J gene TRBJ2-7; D ambiguous. Germline CDR1 reads MNHNS; CDR2 reads SASEGT. This CDR3 comprises 13 residues. Trimming left V 3 bases short and J 0 bases short, with 6 bases between. CDR3 in amino acids: CASSEVNSYEQYF. The DNA for the CDR3 is TGTGCCAGCAGTGAGGTAAACTCCTACGAGCAGTACTTC.